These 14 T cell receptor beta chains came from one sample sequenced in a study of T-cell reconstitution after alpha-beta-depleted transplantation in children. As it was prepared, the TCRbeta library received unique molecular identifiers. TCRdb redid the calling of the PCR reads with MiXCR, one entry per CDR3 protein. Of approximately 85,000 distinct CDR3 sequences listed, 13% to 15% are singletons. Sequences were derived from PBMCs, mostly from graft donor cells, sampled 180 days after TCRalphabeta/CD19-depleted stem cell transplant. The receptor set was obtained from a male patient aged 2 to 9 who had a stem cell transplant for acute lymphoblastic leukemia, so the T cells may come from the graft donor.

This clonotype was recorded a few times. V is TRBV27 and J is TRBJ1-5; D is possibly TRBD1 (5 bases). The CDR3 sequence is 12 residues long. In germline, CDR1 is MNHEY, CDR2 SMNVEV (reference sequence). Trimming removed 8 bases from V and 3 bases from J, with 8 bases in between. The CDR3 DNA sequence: TGTGCCAGCGGGACCCCCAATCAGCCCCAGCATTTT. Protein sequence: CASGTPNQPQHF.

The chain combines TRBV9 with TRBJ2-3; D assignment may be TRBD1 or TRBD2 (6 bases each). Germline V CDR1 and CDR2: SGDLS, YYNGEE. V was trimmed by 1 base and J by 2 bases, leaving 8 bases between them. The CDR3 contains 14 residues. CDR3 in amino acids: CASSVRGDTDTQYF. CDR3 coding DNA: TGTGCCAGCAGCGTAAGGGGGGACACAGATACGCAGTATTTT.

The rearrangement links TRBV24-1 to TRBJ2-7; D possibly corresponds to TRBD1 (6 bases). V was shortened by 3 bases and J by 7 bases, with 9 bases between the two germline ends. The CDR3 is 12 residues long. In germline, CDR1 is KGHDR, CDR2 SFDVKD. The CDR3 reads CATSDERGEQYF. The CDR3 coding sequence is TGTGCCACCAGTGATGAAAGGGGGGAGCAGTACTTC.

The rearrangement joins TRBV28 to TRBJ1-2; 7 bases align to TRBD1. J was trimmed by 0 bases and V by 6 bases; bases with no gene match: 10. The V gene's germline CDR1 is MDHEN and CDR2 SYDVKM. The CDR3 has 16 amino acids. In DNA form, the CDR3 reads TGTGCCAGCAGAAGAGAGACAGGGCGAGCTAACTATGGCTACACCTTC. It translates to CASRRETGRANYGYTF.

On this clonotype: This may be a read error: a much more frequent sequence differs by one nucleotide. The CDR3 nucleotides read TGCGCCAGCAGGTCGGATTCGTCTGGGGCCAACATCCTGACTTTC. Protein: CASRSDSSGANILTF. The chain has TRBV5-1 and TRBJ2-6; D is possibly TRBD1 (5 bases). This CDR3 is built from 15 residues. Germline values: CDR1 SGHRS, CDR2 YFSETQ.

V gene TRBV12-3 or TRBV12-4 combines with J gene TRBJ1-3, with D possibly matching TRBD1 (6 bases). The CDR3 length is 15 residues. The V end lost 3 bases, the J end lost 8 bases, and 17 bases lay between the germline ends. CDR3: CASSLGGPPTDTIYF. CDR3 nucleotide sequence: TGTGCCAGCAGTTTGGGGGGGCCCCCGACGGACACCATATATTTT.

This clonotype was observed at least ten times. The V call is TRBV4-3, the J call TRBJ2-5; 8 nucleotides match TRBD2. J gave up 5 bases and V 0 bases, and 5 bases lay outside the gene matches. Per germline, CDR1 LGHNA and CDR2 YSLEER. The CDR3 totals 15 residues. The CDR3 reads CASSQDGLAWETQYF. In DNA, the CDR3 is TGCGCCAGCAGCCAAGATGGACTAGCTTGGGAGACCCAGTACTTC.

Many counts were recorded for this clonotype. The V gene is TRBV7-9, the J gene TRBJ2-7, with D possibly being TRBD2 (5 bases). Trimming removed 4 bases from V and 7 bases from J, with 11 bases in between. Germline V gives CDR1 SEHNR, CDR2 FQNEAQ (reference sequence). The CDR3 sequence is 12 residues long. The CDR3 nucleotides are TGTGCCAGCAGCTGGGGAGTAAGGGAGCAGTACTTC. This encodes CASSWGVREQYF.

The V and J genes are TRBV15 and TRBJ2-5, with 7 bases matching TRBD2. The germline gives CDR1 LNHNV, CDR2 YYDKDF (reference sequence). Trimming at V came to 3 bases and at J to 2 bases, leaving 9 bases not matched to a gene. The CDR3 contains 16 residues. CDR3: CATSSGGRGKQETQYF. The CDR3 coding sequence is TGTGCCACCAGCAGCGGTGGGAGGGGAAAACAAGAGACCCAGTACTTC.

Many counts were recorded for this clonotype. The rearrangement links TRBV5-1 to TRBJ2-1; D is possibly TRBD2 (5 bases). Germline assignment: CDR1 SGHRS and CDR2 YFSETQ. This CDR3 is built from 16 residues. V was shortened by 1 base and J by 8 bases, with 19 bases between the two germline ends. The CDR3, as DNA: TGCGCCAGCAGCTTGACCGGGGTGTGGGGTGTGGATGAGCAGTTCTTC. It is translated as CASSLTGVWGVDEQFF.

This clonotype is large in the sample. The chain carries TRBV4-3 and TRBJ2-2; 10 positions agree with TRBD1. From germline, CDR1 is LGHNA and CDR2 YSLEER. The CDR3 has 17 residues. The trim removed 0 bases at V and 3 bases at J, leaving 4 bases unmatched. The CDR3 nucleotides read TGCGCCAGCAGCCAAGACGTTGGGACAGGGGACACCGGGGAGCTGTTTTTT. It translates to CASSQDVGTGDTGELFF.

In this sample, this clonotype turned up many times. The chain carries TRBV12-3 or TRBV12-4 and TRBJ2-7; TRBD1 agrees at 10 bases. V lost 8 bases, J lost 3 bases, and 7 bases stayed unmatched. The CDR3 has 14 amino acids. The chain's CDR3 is CASSRTGGRYEQYF. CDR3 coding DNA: TGTGCCAGCTCCAGGACAGGGGGTCGCTACGAGCAGTACTTC.

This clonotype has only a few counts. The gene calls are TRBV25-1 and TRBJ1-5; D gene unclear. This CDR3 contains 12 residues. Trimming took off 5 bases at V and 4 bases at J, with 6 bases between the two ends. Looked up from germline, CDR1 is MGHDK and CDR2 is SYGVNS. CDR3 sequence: CASSRGNQPQHF. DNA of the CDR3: TGTGCCAGCAGTCGGGGTAATCAGCCCCAGCATTTT.

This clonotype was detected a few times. Here the CDR3 DNA reads TGCAGTGCTAGGCCGGGCCGTAATGAAAAACTGTTTTTT. This encodes CSARPGRNEKLFF. This chain links TRBV20-1 with TRBJ1-4; D remains unclear. CDR1 and CDR2 from the germline V gene are DFQATT and SNEGSKA (reference sequence). This CDR3 region has 13 residues. Trimming took off 3 bases at V and 4 bases at J, with 9 bases between the two ends.